The clone carrying this T cell receptor (beta chain) was detected a few times. What it binds is not known. TCRdb reprocessed the RT-PCR reads with MiXCR, giving one entry per CDR3 protein. The sample yields fewer than 650,000 distinct CDR3 sequences, approximately 13% seen once. The data derive from a study of response to subunit inactivated influenza vaccine. Notes on the study in general: A suggestion made by the authors is that each seasonal influenza vaccination recruits few new T cells.

CDR3 length: 16 residues. The germline gives CDR1 DFQATT, CDR2 SNEGSKA (reference sequence). The junction had 7 bases not matched to a gene; V was cut back by 6 bases and J by 0 bases. This TCR was sampled from a middle-aged man who received an inactivated influenza vaccine. Sequencing used PBMCs from blood, obtained 45 days after vaccination. The rearrangement links TRBV20-1 to TRBJ2-1, with 11 bases lining up with TRBD2. The CDR3 region has the DNA TGCAGTGCCCCCCTAGCGGGGGGCCGCTCCTACAATGAGCAGTTCTTC. Residues: CSAPLAGGRSYNEQFF.